This TCR beta chain was sequenced for a study of T cells in localized non-small cell lung cancer. Between the trimmed V and J ends, which lost 7 bases and 2 bases, there was a span of 24 bases. The CDR3 sequence is 17 residues long. Generated by immunoSEQ multiplex PCR, the TCRdb table keeps only in-frame clones and is missing some. The sample records tens of thousands of clones, 75% to 85% being singletons. Notes on the study in general: Uninvolved neighboring lung showed the greatest T cell clonality, exceeding tumor. Of the top 100 tumor clones, median roughly 53 were in adjacent lung, some 30 among its top 100. Longer overall survival was linked to higher blood T cell density.

On this clone itself: The antigen remains unidentified.

The TCR comes from a woman aged 35-70 years with stage I lung adenocarcinoma. The material was peripheral blood, obtained before any cancer treatment. The chain has TRBV23-1 and TRBJ2-7; no clear D. TRBV23-1 is an ORF; its function is uncertain. CDR3 loop: CASISGRRNESTYEQYF. DNA of the CDR3: TGCGCCAGCATATCCGGACGGCGGAACGAAAGTACCTACGAGCAGTACTTC.